The 18 T cell receptor beta chains in this list originate from one sample, sequenced in a study of shared clonotypes between healthy human individuals (dated by TCRdb to about 2020). The library was built by means of the immunoSEQ multiplex PCR assay. This immuneACCESS table, as held by TCRdb, lists in-frame sequences with V and J called but not all clones. Of the missing ones, under half trace to an unresolved V gene in checked studies; the others have no known cause. The sample table records millions of clones; more than 90% of these occur just once. The ten largest make up around 0.14% of the sample. Sequencing used naive CD4+ T cells sorted from blood. The cell subset or site label here, explained by the study, means: CD45RA+ positively selected. The receptors shown here come from a man younger than 35 in good health.

This chain links TRBV7-9 with TRBJ2-5; D ambiguous. The V end was cut by 4 bases, the J end by 4 bases, with 10 bases between. CDR1 SEHNR and CDR2 FQNEAQ come from the germline V gene (reference sequence). The CDR3 has 13 residues. The CDR3 region is CASSSQIRETQYF. The CDR3 nucleotides are TGTGCCAGCAGCTCCCAAATACGAGAGACCCAGTACTTC.

J is TRBJ1-3 and V is TRBV21-1; TRBD1 is taken as the D call from the table, unchecked against the DNA. TRBV21-1 is listed as a pseudogene. The CDR3 contains 14 residues. CDR3 bases: TGTGCCAGCAGCCCGGACAGCCCTGGAAACACCATATATTTT. This gives the protein CASSPDSPGNTIYF.

V gene TRBV9 combines with J gene TRBJ1-1; TRBD1 is a possible D gene (5 bases). From germline, CDR1 is SGDLS and CDR2 YYNGEE. V dropped 0 bases and J dropped 2 bases, with 11 bases sitting between them. The CDR3 spans 15 residues. CDR3 sequence (DNA): TGTGCCAGCAGCGTAGATGTAGGGGTCAACACTGAAGCTTTCTTT. Amino acid sequence: CASSVDVGVNTEAFF.

This chain links TRBV18 with TRBJ2-7; no reliable D call. Germline loops: CDR1 KGHSH, CDR2 LQKENI. The CDR3 consists of 14 residues. Trimming pared 0 bases from V and 3 bases from J, leaving 9 bases between. This chain's CDR3 is CASSPPGSNYEQYF. The CDR3 DNA is TGTGCCAGCTCACCACCGGGTAGCAACTACGAGCAGTACTTC.

To note about this clone: Within the sample, other DNA sequences also encode this same CDR3. The chain employs TRBV18 and TRBJ2-5, with D hard to call. Trimming took 0 bases from V and 2 from J, leaving 7 bases between them. This CDR3 region has 14 residues. CDR1 is KGHSH, CDR2 LQKENI, per germline. The DNA for the CDR3 is TGTGCCAGCTCACCACCCGGGCTACAAGAGACCCAGTACTTC. Translating it yields CASSPPGLQETQYF.

The genes are TRBV27 and TRBJ1-6, with D possibly matching TRBD1 (6 bases). The V gene lost 5 bases and the J gene lost 12 bases, with 26 bases spanning the gap. The CDR3 sequence is 17 residues long. Per the germline V gene, CDR1 is MNHEY and CDR2 is SMNVEV (reference sequence). The CDR3 region is CASSPSSLNPGTRPLHF. The CDR3, as DNA: TGTGCCAGCAGTCCTTCCTCCCTAAACCCAGGGACAAGACCCCTCCACTTT.

The V call is TRBV27, the J call TRBJ2-1; perhaps TRBD2 as D (7 bases). V was clipped by 3 bases and J by 8 bases, with 14 bases between them. The CDR3 loop spans 14 amino acids. Germline CDR1 and CDR2: MNHEY and SMNVEV (reference sequence). CDR3 nucleotide sequence: TGTGCCAGCAGTTTCGAGGGGGGGGCTGATGAGCAGTTCTTC. Protein sequence: CASSFEGGADEQFF.

V gene TRBV10-1 combines with J gene TRBJ2-5; D unresolved. Between the trimmed V and J ends, which lost 5 bases and 1 base, there was a span of 5 bases. Germline lookup yields CDR1 WNHNN and CDR2 SYGVQD (reference sequence). The CDR3 length is 12 residues. DNA for the CDR3: TGCGCCAGCAGTAACAGCCAAGAGACCCAGTACTTC. This translates into CASSNSQETQYF.

This chain links TRBV2 with TRBJ2-2; the D is unclear. V was pared by 8 bases and J by 0 bases, with 7 bases between. The CDR3 runs to 13 residues. The germline V gene has CDR1 SNHLY and CDR2 FYNNEI. The CDR3 DNA reads TGTGCCAGCCGACGAACGAACACCGGGGAGCTGTTTTTT. Translating it yields CASRRTNTGELFF.

The chain has TRBV9 and TRBJ2-1; 8 nucleotides agree with TRBD2. Germline V lookup: CDR1 SGDLS, CDR2 YYNGEE. V shed 0 bases and J 6 bases; nucleotides not matched to a gene: 8. This CDR3 is built from 16 residues. The CDR3 DNA follows: TGTGCCAGCAGCGTAGGACCGGGAGGGCTACTCAATGAGCAGTTCTTC. It translates to CASSVGPGGLLNEQFF.

This clone was recorded only once. V and J are TRBV4-1 and TRBJ1-1; D call uncertain. V was clipped by 2 bases and J by 0 bases, with 10 bases between them. CDR3 length equals 15 residues. In germline, CDR1 is MGHRA, CDR2 YSYEKL. The CDR3 DNA is TGCGCCAGCAGCCAAAGAAACCTCATGAACACTGAAGCTTTCTTT. As protein: CASSQRNLMNTEAFF.

The genes are TRBV10-3 and TRBJ2-1, with D hard to call. Per the germline V gene, CDR1 is ENHRY and CDR2 is SYGVKD. V lost 4 bases and J lost 6, with 7 bases in between. The CDR3 totals 12 residues. The CDR3 DNA reads TGTGCCATCAGTGCCGTAAGCAATGAGCAGTTCTTC. Its protein is CAISAVSNEQFF.

A note on this clone: Other DNA sequences in the same sample also yield this CDR3. The CDR3 region has the DNA TGTGCCTGGAGTCTAGGGAGGGAGACCCAGTACTTC. Its translation is CAWSLGRETQYF. The chain couples TRBV30 to TRBJ2-5; possibly TRBD2 for D (6 bases). The CDR3 is 12 amino acids. The V and J ends lost 2 bases and 5 bases respectively, with 9 bases between them. The germline CDR1 and CDR2 sequences are GTSNPN and SVGIG (reference sequence).

The chain uses TRBV7-3 and TRBJ1-1, with 9 bases identical to TRBD1. The CDR3 sequence is 17 residues long. The germline V gene has CDR1 SGHTA and CDR2 FQGTGA. J was trimmed by 5 bases and V by 7 bases; bases with no gene match: 17. This CDR3 is CASTGRATGGEETEAFF. CDR3 sequence (DNA): TGTGCCAGCACCGGGCGGGCTACAGGGGGCGAGGAGACTGAAGCTTTCTTT.

V is TRBV6-1 and J is TRBJ1-1; TRBD1 might be the D (5 bases). CDR3 size: 12 residues. Germline CDR1 MNHNS, CDR2 SASEGT. The V end lost 6 bases, the J end lost 7 bases, and 12 bases lay between the germline ends. DNA for the CDR3: TGTGCCAGCAGGCTCGACAGAATTGAAGCTTTCTTT. Translation: CASRLDRIEAFF.

This clone occurred once. The V and J genes are TRBV19 and TRBJ1-2; D is possibly TRBD1 (5 bases). Trimming removed 5 bases at V and 2 bases at J, with 12 bases between. The CDR3 length is 14 residues. In germline, CDR1 is LNHDA, CDR2 SQIVND (reference sequence). This CDR3 reads CASSGTTSNYGYTF. CDR3 bases: TGTGCCAGTAGTGGGACCACCTCAAACTATGGCTACACCTTC.

The chain combines TRBV9 with TRBJ2-1, with TRBD2 matching 7 bases. This CDR3 region has 16 residues. The trim removed 2 bases at V and 4 bases at J, leaving 9 bases unmatched. CDR1 is SGDLS, CDR2 YYNGEE, per germline. The CDR3 DNA is TGTGCCAGCAGCGTCCGGTCCCTAGCGGCATACAATGAGCAGTTCTTC. Its protein is CASSVRSLAAYNEQFF.

Concerning this clone itself: Other DNA variants within this sample encode the same CDR3. The rearrangement links TRBV11-2 to TRBJ2-1; D possibly corresponds to TRBD2 (5 bases). Germline loops: CDR1 SGHAT, CDR2 FQNNGV. V lost 3 bases and J lost 0, with 9 bases in between. The CDR3 is 15 residues long. The CDR3 sequence is CASSLEGSSYNEQFF. Written as DNA, the CDR3 is TGTGCCAGCAGCTTGGAAGGGAGCTCCTACAATGAGCAGTTCTTC.